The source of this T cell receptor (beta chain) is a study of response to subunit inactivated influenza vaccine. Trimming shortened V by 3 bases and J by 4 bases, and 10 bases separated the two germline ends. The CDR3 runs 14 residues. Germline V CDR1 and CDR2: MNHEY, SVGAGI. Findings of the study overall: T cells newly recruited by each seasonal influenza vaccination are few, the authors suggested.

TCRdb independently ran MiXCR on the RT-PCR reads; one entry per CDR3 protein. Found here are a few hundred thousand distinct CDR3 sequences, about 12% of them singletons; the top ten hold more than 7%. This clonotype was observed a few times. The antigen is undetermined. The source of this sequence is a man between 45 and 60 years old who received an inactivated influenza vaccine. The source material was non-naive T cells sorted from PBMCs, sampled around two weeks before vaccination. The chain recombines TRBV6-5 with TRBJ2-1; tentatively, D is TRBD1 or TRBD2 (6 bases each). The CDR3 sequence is CASSYRGLYNEQFF. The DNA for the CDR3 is TGTGCCAGCAGTTATCGGGGGCTTTACAATGAGCAGTTCTTC.